This passage covers 7 T cell receptor beta chains from one sample sequenced in a study of blood T cell repertoires in COVID-19. TCRdb's table, derived via immunoSEQ multiplex PCR, lists solely in-frame clones and lacks some. The sample contains 45,000 to 60,000 clones, 70% to 90% of which appear only once. Sequencing was performed on peripheral blood. Receptors originate from a man aged 55 to 70 with acute or convalescent COVID-19.

The gene calls are TRBV4-3 and TRBJ1-3, with 9 bases matching TRBD1. Germline V CDR1 and CDR2: LGHNA, YSLEER. The CDR3 runs 17 residues. The trim removed 0 bases at V and 4 bases at J, leaving 7 bases unmatched. CDR3 region: CASSQDWDRATGNTIYF. CDR3 bases: TGCGCCAGCAGCCAAGATTGGGACAGGGCTACAGGAAACACCATATATTTT.

This sequence joins TRBV10-3 and TRBJ1-3; D not resolved. Germline V gene data show CDR1 as ENHRY and CDR2 as SYGVKD. The CDR3 has 15 amino acids. V was clipped by 10 bases and J by 0 bases, with 16 bases between them. The CDR3 sequence: CATRSDTASGNTIYF. CDR3 bases: TGTGCCACCCGCTCTGACACCGCCTCTGGAAACACCATATATTTT.

V gene TRBV11-2 combines with J gene TRBJ1-1; D is unresolved. The germline V and J ends were trimmed by 1 base and 5 bases, with 11 bases remaining between them. The length of the CDR3 is 14 residues. Germline lookup yields CDR1 SGHAT and CDR2 FQNNGV. The CDR3 DNA is TGTGCCAGCAGCTTAGCGGCTAGTGGGACTGAAGCTTTCTTT. Its translation: CASSLAASGTEAFF.

The rearrangement joins TRBV27 to TRBJ1-5; 7 bases align to TRBD1. This CDR3 is built from 13 residues. With V trimmed by 4 bases and J by 4 bases, 1 base remained unmatched. The germline V gene encodes CDR1 MNHEY and CDR2 SMNVEV (reference sequence). The CDR3 bases are TGTGCCAGCAGTTGGGACAGTAATCAGCCCCAGCATTTT. Its translation: CASSWDSNQPQHF.

This clone has a single count. The V and J genes are TRBV19 and TRBJ1-4; weak D call: TRBD1 (6 bases). V dropped 5 bases and J dropped 0 bases, with 13 bases sitting between them. Germline V gene sequence: CDR1 LNHDA, CDR2 SQIVND (reference sequence). The CDR3 totals 16 residues. The CDR3 sequence is CASSQWTASTNEKLFF. CDR3 nucleotide sequence: TGTGCCAGTAGTCAGTGGACAGCTTCAACTAATGAAAAACTGTTTTTT.

The J gene is TRBJ2-3, the V gene TRBV5-1; D possibly corresponds to TRBD2 (7 bases). Per the germline V gene, CDR1 is SGHRS and CDR2 is YFSETQ. CDR3 length equals 14 residues. Trimming shortened V by 5 bases and J by 2 bases, and 12 bases separated the two germline ends. Here the CDR3 DNA reads TGCGCCAGCAGGTGGGGGGGCATCACAGATACGCAGTATTTT. This codes for CASRWGGITDTQYF.

The J gene is TRBJ1-2, the V gene TRBV28, with no clear D. Trimming removed 5 bases from V and 8 bases from J, with 21 bases in between. Germline loops: CDR1 MDHEN, CDR2 SYDVKM. CDR3 length: 15 amino acids. This CDR3 is CASSPRAQPWRGYTF. The CDR3 DNA sequence: TGTGCCAGCAGTCCCCGGGCCCAGCCTTGGAGGGGCTACACCTTC.